The rows below give T cell receptor beta chains drawn from one sample of a study of T cell responses to AZD1222 COVID-19 vaccine. TCRdb keeps only in-frame clones here, not all; method: immunoSEQ multiplex PCR. In the table there are some 140,000 clones, about 87% of which are singletons. The sample in question was peripheral blood, obtained on day 0 of AZD1222 vaccination. Receptors were obtained from an adult in good health. Both conserved end residues are part of each CDR3. The order of the fields is D gene, J gene, V gene, clone size, CDR3 protein, CDR3 DNA. The D gene is left open where the match is weak. Some rows have no size entry. The others give once, few or many, or a class for an expanded clone.

TRBD1 | TRBJ1-3 | TRBV5-1 | NA | CASSLWGIRDSSGNTIYF | TGCGCCAGCAGCTTGTGGGGTATTCGGGACAGCTCTGGAAACACCATATATTTT
NA | TRBJ2-5 | TRBV19 | NA | CASSMRETQYF | TGTGCCAGTAGTATGCGGGAGACCCAGTACTTC
NA | TRBJ1-2 | TRBV27 | NA | CASSYPHRTDIVSHYGYTF | TGTGCCAGCAGTTACCCCCATAGGACAGATATTGTCTCCCATTATGGCTACACCTTC
NA | TRBJ1-1 | TRBV5-4 | once | CASSFPPHTEAFF | TGTGCCAGCAGCTTCCCCCCTCACACTGAAGCTTTCTTT
TRBD2 | TRBJ2-7 | TRBV15 | NA | CATSLAGPYEQYF | TGTGCCACCAGCCTAGCGGGGCCCTACGAGCAGTACTTC
TRBD2 | TRBJ2-7 | TRBV6-5 | few | CASSKTSGSSYEQYF | TGTGCCAGCAGCAAGACTAGCGGGAGCTCCTACGAGCAGTACTTC
NA | TRBJ1-3 | TRBV15 | once | CATSRASDRTGNTIYF | TGTGCCACCAGCAGAGCCTCGGACCGTACTGGAAACACCATATATTTT
NA | TRBJ2-3 | TRBV15 | once | CATSTRRLGAVPSTDTQYF | TGTGCCACCAGCACAAGGAGGTTGGGGGCCGTACCGAGCACAGATACGCAGTATTTT
NA | TRBJ1-3 | TRBV6-2/TRBV6-3 | NA | CASTPGGWASGNTIYF | TGTGCCAGCACCCCCGGAGGGTGGGCCTCTGGAAACACCATATATTTT
NA | TRBJ1-2 | TRBV5-1 | NA | CASSLNTGTNYGYTF | TGCGCCAGCAGCCTGAATACCGGGACCAACTATGGCTACACCTTC
NA | TRBJ2-3 | TRBV11-3 | NA | CASSPRQASTDTQYF | TGTGCCAGCAGCCCTCGACAGGCTAGCACAGATACGCAGTATTTT
NA | TRBJ1-1 | TRBV5-6 | NA | CASSPLGGWTEAFF | TGTGCCAGCAGCCCGTTGGGGGGATGGACTGAAGCTTTCTTT
TRBD2 | TRBJ2-7 | TRBV28 | few | CASSFGASGSSYEQYF | TGTGCCAGCAGTTTCGGCGCTAGCGGGAGCTCCTACGAGCAGTACTTC
NA | TRBJ1-2 | TRBV14 | NA | CASSPTLGPRMGYTF | TGTGCCAGCAGCCCAACCCTTGGGCCCAGGATGGGCTACACCTTC
TRBD2 | TRBJ2-3 | TRBV2 | NA | CASSETGLATQYF | TGTGCCAGCAGTGAAACGGGACTAGCGACGCAGTATTTT
NA | TRBJ1-2 | TRBV7-9 | NA | CASSLRDNYGYTF | TGTGCCAGCAGCTTGCGAGATAACTATGGCTACACCTTC
NA | TRBJ2-7 | TRBV6-6 | NA | CASSIYPGQYF | TGTGCCAGCAGTATCTACCCCGGGCAGTACTTC
NA | TRBJ1-1 | TRBV5-5 | NA | CASSLLVEAFF | TGTGCCAGCAGCCTCTTGGTTGAGGCTTTCTTT
TRBD1 | TRBJ1-2 | TRBV29-1 | NA | CSVSPSYRGHEANYGYTF | TGCAGCGTTTCCCCGTCATACAGGGGGCATGAAGCTAACTATGGCTACACCTTC
NA | TRBJ2-6 | TRBV15 | NA | CATSTRLSGANVLTF | TGTGCCACCAGCACAAGACTATCTGGGGCCAACGTCCTGACTTTC
NA | TRBJ1-5 | TRBV7-9 | NA | CASSLGAKPQHF | TGTGCCAGCAGCTTAGGGGCAAAGCCCCAGCATTTT
NA | TRBJ1-1 | TRBV6-5 | NA | CASSILRTAIEAFF | TGTGCCAGCAGTATCCTGAGGACAGCTATTGAAGCTTTCTTT
NA | TRBJ2-2 | TRBV5-4 | NA | CASSTFRRQEAGELFF | TGTGCCAGCAGTACGTTTCGGCGACAGGAGGCAGGGGAGCTGTTTTTT
NA | TRBJ2-2 | TRBV21-1 | NA | CASSGREELFF | TGTGCCAGCAGCGGACGGGAGGAGCTGTTTTTT
NA | TRBJ2-7 | TRBV29-1 | NA | CSAGGGRTYEQYF | TGCAGCGCTGGTGGTGGGAGGACCTACGAGCAGTACTTC
NA | TRBJ1-6 | TRBV9 | few | CASSVDGSQNSPLHF | TGTGCCAGCAGCGTAGATGGGTCGCAAAATTCACCCCTCCACTTT
NA | TRBJ2-7 | TRBV7-2 | NA | CASSHREAYEQYF | TGTGCCAGCAGCCACAGGGAGGCCTACGAGCAGTACTTC
TRBD1 | TRBJ1-5 | TRBV7-2 | NA | CASSSQGAGNQPQHF | TGTGCCAGCAGCTCGCAGGGGGCGGGCAATCAGCCCCAGCATTTT
TRBD1 | TRBJ1-2 | TRBV30 | NA | CAWSVLAGGGYTF | TGTGCCTGGAGTGTACTCGCAGGGGGTGGCTACACCTTC
TRBD1 | TRBJ1-2 | TRBV7-9 | few | CASSVGQGSYTF | TGTGCCAGCAGCGTAGGACAGGGAAGCTACACCTTC
NA | TRBJ1-3 | TRBV6-5 | NA | CASWSGNTIYF | TGTGCCAGCTGGTCGGGAAACACCATATATTTT
NA | TRBJ2-5 | TRBV5-4 | NA | CASSPRGREETQYF | TGTGCCAGCAGCCCTAGGGGTCGGGAGGAGACCCAGTACTTC
NA | TRBJ1-5 | TRBV7-2 | NA | CASRDSNQPQHF | TGTGCCAGCAGGGATAGCAATCAGCCCCAGCATTTT
TRBD1 | TRBJ1-1 | TRBV27 | NA | CASRQTGGTEAFF | TGTGCCAGCAGGCAAACAGGGGGCACTGAAGCTTTCTTT
NA | TRBJ2-3 | TRBV3-1/TRBV3-2 | NA | CASSLNGGSTDTQYF | TGTGCCAGCAGCCTAAACGGGGGTAGCACAGATACGCAGTATTTT
NA | TRBJ1-2 | TRBV5-1 | NA | CASSLLPLEGNYGYTF | TGCGCCAGCAGCTTGCTCCCCCTTGAAGGTAACTATGGCTACACCTTC
NA | TRBJ2-2 | TRBV19 | NA | CASSTAPNTGELFF | TGTGCCAGTAGTACGGCCCCGAACACCGGGGAGCTGTTTTTT
TRBD1 | TRBJ2-7 | TRBV7-2 | NA | CASSLWTGGGSYEQYF | TGTGCCAGCAGCCTATGGACAGGGGGCGGTTCCTACGAGCAGTACTTC
NA | TRBJ1-2 | TRBV5-1 | few | CASSLGGLNGYTF | TGCGCCAGCAGCTTGGGTGGGCTAAATGGCTACACCTTC
TRBD1 | TRBJ1-2 | TRBV5-1 | NA | CASSEDRGPYDGYTF | TGCGCCAGCAGCGAGGACAGGGGGCCTTACGATGGCTACACCTTC
TRBD2 | TRBJ2-2 | TRBV2 | NA | CASIRAAGGTGELFF | TGTGCCAGCATTCGAGCGGCGGGAGGGACCGGGGAGCTGTTTTTT
NA | TRBJ2-7 | TRBV2 | NA | CASIVSPGLQGDEQYF | TGTGCCAGCATAGTATCTCCGGGACTCCAAGGGGACGAGCAGTACTTC
NA | TRBJ1-5 | TRBV5-6 | NA | CASSLGRGSNQPQHF | TGTGCCAGCAGCTTGGGAAGGGGCAGCAATCAGCCCCAGCATTTT
NA | TRBJ1-1 | TRBV27 | NA | CASSYGWEGTEAFF | TGTGCCAGCAGTTACGGGTGGGAAGGCACTGAAGCTTTCTTT
NA | TRBJ1-6 | TRBV14 | NA | CASSQDRPPLHF | TGTGCCAGCAGCCAAGATAGGCCACCCCTCCACTTT
NA | TRBJ1-3 | TRBV4-2 | NA | CASSLGTSGNTIYF | TGTGCCAGCAGCCTCGGGACCTCTGGAAACACCATATATTTT
NA | TRBJ1-1 | TRBV6-5 | NA | CASSSHSHTAFF | TGTGCCAGCAGTTCCCACTCCCACACAGCTTTCTTT
TRBD1 | TRBJ1-3 | TRBV6-6 | NA | CASSRTGGQGGNTIYF | TGTGCCAGCAGTCGAACCGGGGGACAGGGGGGAAACACCATATATTTT
NA | TRBJ1-1 | TRBV3-1/TRBV3-2 | NA | CASSQGWGNTEAFF | TGTGCCAGCAGCCAAGGGTGGGGGAACACTGAAGCTTTCTTT
NA | TRBJ1-1 | TRBV30 | NA | CAPVMGENTEAFF | TGTGCCCCCGTGATGGGAGAGAACACTGAAGCTTTCTTT
TRBD1 | TRBJ1-3 | TRBV10-3 | few | CAAGGQGSGNTIYF | TGTGCCGCAGGGGGACAGGGGAGTGGAAACACCATATATTTT
NA | TRBJ1-5 | TRBV6-5 | NA | CASRRGTPSNQPQHF | TGTGCCAGCAGAAGGGGGACACCAAGCAATCAGCCCCAGCATTTT
NA | TRBJ2-5 | TRBV7-6 | NA | CASSSIPGGRSGETQYF | TGTGCCAGCAGCTCCATCCCCGGGGGGCGCTCGGGAGAGACCCAGTACTTC
NA | TRBJ1-4 | TRBV5-4 | NA | CASSLTGSLNEKLFF | TGTGCCAGCAGCCTAACAGGGAGTCTGAATGAAAAACTGTTTTTT
NA | TRBJ1-2 | TRBV6-5 | NA | CETHAPGDYGYTF | TGTGAGACACACGCACCAGGTGACTATGGCTACACCTTC
NA | TRBJ1-2 | TRBV4-2 | once | CASSQETVGDGYTF | TGTGCCAGCAGCCAAGAGACAGTGGGAGATGGCTACACCTTC
TRBD1 | TRBJ1-6 | TRBV6-5 | few | CASSYDRQGNSPLHF | TGTGCCAGCAGTTACGACCGACAGGGGAATTCACCCCTCCACTTT
TRBD1 | TRBJ1-2 | TRBV15 | NA | CATSKYRGQGFDYGYTF | TGTGCCACCAGCAAATACCGTGGACAGGGTTTCGACTATGGCTACACCTTC
NA | TRBJ1-1 | TRBV28 | NA | CASSPGVNTEAFF | TGTGCCAGCAGTCCCGGGGTGAACACTGAAGCTTTCTTT
NA | TRBJ2-2 | TRBV29-1 | NA | CSVDTGKSNTGELFF | TGCAGCGTTGATACCGGCAAGTCGAACACCGGGGAGCTGTTTTTT